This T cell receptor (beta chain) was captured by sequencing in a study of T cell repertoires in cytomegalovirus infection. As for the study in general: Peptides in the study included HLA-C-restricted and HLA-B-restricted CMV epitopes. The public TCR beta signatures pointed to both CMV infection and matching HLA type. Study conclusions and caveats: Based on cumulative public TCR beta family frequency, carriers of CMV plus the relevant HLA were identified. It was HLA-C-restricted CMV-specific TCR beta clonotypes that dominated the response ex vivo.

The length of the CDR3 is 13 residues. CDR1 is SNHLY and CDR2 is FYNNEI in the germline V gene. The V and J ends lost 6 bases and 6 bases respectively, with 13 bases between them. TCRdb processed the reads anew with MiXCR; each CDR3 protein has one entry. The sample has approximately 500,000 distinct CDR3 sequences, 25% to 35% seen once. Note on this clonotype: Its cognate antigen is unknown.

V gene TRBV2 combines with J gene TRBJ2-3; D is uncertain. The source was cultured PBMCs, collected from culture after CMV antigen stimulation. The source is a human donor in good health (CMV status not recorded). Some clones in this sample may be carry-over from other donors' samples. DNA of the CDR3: TGTGCCAGCAGGGAGCAAGTTAGGGATACGCAGTATTTT. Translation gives CASREQVRDTQYF.